This entry features one TCR beta chain sequence. The source of the sample is a study of blood T cell repertoires in COVID-19. Looking at the study overall: The study drew acute and convalescent COVID-19 samples from the United States, Italy and Spain. T cells, B-cell-depleted T cells, or PBMCs supplied cDNA or gDNA.

This CDR3 has 11 residues. The ends were cut back, 1 base at V and 8 bases at J, with 5 bases in the middle. Data came from immunoSEQ multiplex PCR; TCRdb stores just in-frame clones and leaves some out. The repertoire holds roughly 380,000 clones, with around 90% as singletons. Seattle's cohort entered during active infection and was followed longitudinally. The source of this sequence is a woman aged 55-70 years with COVID-19, enrolled during active disease. Specimen: peripheral blood. The rearrangement links TRBV12-3 or TRBV12-4 to TRBJ1-2; no firm D call. DNA of the CDR3: TGTGCCAGCAGTTTAGGAGGGGGCTACACCTTC. Translating gives CASSLGGGYTF.